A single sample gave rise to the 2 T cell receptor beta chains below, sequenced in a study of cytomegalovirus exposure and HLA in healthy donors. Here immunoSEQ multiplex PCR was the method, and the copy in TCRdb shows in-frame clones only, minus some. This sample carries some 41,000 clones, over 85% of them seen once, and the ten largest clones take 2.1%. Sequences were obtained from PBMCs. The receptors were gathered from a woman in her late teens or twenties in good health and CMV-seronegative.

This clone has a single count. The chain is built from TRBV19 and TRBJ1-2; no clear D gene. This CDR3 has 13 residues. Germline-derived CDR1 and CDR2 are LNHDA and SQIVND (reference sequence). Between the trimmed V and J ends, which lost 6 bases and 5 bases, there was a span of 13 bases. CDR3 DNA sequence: TGTGCCAGTAGCCCCGGGTTCCTGTATGGCTACACCTTC. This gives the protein CASSPGFLYGYTF.

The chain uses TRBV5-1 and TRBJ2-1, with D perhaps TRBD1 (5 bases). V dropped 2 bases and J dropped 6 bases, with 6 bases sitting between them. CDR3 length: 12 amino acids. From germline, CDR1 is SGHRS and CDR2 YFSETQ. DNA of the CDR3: TGCGCCAGCAGCTTAGGGGTCAATGAGCAGTTCTTC. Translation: CASSLGVNEQFF.